This T cell receptor (beta chain) was identified during a study of T cell changes during pregnancy in multiple sclerosis. Method: immunoSEQ multiplex PCR; TCRdb's copy keeps in-frame clones and lacks some. Seen here are 20,000 to 25,000 clones, about 89% observed once, and the top ten hold about 7%. In germline, CDR1 is LGHNA, CDR2 YNFKEQ. Trimming shortened V by 0 bases and J by 5 bases, and 13 bases separated the two germline ends. The CDR3 spans 15 residues. This clone was observed a single time. The chain recombines TRBV4-2 with TRBJ1-1, with D tentatively TRBD1 (5 bases). The origin of this receptor is a female donor with multiple sclerosis, enrolled in a pregnancy study. The source was CD8+ T cells from peripheral blood mononuclear cells, collected in the first trimester of pregnancy. This chain's CDR3 is CASSQEEGTGTEAFF. Here the CDR3 DNA reads TGTGCCAGCAGCCAAGAGGAGGGGACGGGGACTGAAGCTTTCTTT.